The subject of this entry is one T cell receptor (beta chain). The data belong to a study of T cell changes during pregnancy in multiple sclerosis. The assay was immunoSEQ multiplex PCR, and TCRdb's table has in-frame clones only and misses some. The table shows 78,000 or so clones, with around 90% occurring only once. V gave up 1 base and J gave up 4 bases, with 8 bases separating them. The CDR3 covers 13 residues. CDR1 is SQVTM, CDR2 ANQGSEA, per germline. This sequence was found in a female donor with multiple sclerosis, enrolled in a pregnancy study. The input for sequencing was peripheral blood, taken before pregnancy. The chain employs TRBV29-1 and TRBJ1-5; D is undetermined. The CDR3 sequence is CSVEVGMNQPQHF. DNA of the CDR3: TGCAGCGTTGAAGTCGGGATGAATCAGCCCCAGCATTTT. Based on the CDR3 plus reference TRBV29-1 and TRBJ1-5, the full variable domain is SAVISQKPSRDICQRGTSLTIQCQVDSQVTMMFWYRQQPGQSLTLIATANQGSEATYESGFVIDKFPISRPNLTFSTLTVSNMSPEDSSIYLCSVEVGMNQPQHFGDGTRLSIL.